This T cell receptor (beta chain) appears in the sequencing data of a study of cytomegalovirus exposure and HLA in healthy donors. The CDR3 has 16 residues. The V gene lost 1 base and the J gene lost 0 bases, with 10 bases spanning the gap. Germline CDR1 SGHAT, CDR2 FQDESV (reference sequence). At the time of sampling, donors were nominally healthy, though unrecorded immune exposures were likely. In the PCR, 60 Vbeta and 13 Jbeta primers were used. Under the authors' procedure: In a later analysis, approximately 80 million unique TCR beta chains included roughly 11 million shared by two or more donors. Clones were read by immunoSEQ multiplex PCR, and TCRdb kept only the in-frame ones, dropping some. That table supplies the V and J calls and clone size; D and trimming were determined from the DNA. The sample includes about 170,000 clones, 70% to 90% of them seen just once.

The sequenced sample was PBMCs. This chain links TRBV11-1 with TRBJ2-4; D unclear. This clonotype was sampled from a man between 18 and 29 years old in good health and CMV-seropositive. The CDR3 region is CASSLGHPVAKNIQYF. The CDR3 DNA reads as TGTGCCAGCAGCTTAGGACACCCAGTAGCCAAAAACATTCAGTACTTC.